This T cell receptor (beta chain) was found in a study of OX40 agonist ivuxolimab in advanced cancers. For the study at large: Ivuxolimab, an antibody that agonizes OX40 (CD134), was administered to the patients.

V lost 4 bases and J lost 2; bases outside the gene matches: 8. The germline V gene has CDR1 SGHRS and CDR2 YFSETQ. This CDR3 is 15 amino acids long. There are a few counts of this clone. Here immunoSEQ multiplex PCR was the method, and the copy in TCRdb shows in-frame clones only, minus some. The data contain tens of thousands of clones, about 93% of them singletons. The material was CD4+ or CD8+ T cells sorted from blood, obtained in a trial of the OX40 agonist ivuxolimab. This chain uses TRBV5-1 with TRBJ2-5, with 7 bases that match TRBD1. This TCR was recovered from an adult with an advanced solid tumor such as melanoma, head and neck, liver or kidney cancer. The CDR3 DNA sequence: TGCGCCAGCAGCCCCCGGACAGGTCCACAAGAGACCCAGTACTTC. As protein: CASSPRTGPQETQYF. The full variable domain, rest sourced from reference TRBV5-1 and TRBJ2-5, is KAGVTQTPRYLIKTRGQQVTLSCSPISGHRSVSWYQQTPGQGLQFLFEYFSETQRNKGNFPGRFSGRQFSNSRSEMNVSTLELGDSALYLCASSPRTGPQETQYFGPGTRLLVL.